These 4 T cell receptor beta chains originate from one sample sequenced in a study of CD8+ T cells in alopecia areata. Investigators isolated RNA and reverse transcribed it into cDNA to act as the sequencing template. Produced via immunoSEQ multiplex PCR; TCRdb's table is partial and in-frame only. Among approximately 170,000 clones listed, around 60% were seen once. Regarding treatment: oral pan-JAK inhibitor, 5-10 mg twice daily. The specimen was CD4+ T cells sorted from blood, collected at week 4, from a patient treated with tofacitinib. The source is a human donor with alopecia areata.

The chain couples TRBV15 to TRBJ2-5, with 8 bases aligning to TRBD2. The end of the DNA aligns better with TRBJ2-7, so the J call may be wrong. Germline V CDR1 and CDR2: LNHNV, YYDKDF (reference sequence). The length of the CDR3 is 16 residues. The CDR3 coding sequence is TGTGCCACCAGCAGAAGGGGAAAGCGGGGGATCTACGAGCAGTACTTC. Translated: CATSRRGKRGIYEQYF.

The chain is built from TRBV30 and TRBJ1-5; tentatively, D is TRBD1 (6 bases). The germline gives CDR1 GTSNPN, CDR2 SVGIG (reference sequence). The CDR3 extends over 13 amino acids. Trimming stripped 2 bases from V and 3 bases from J, with 8 bases between. CDR3: CAWSTGFNQPQHF. CDR3 coding DNA: TGTGCCTGGAGTACAGGGTTCAATCAGCCCCAGCATTTT.

This chain connects TRBV9 to TRBJ2-7; D may be TRBD1 (6 bases). The CDR3 is 14 residues long. V shed 1 base and J shed 1 base, with 9 bases lying between them. Germline-derived CDR1 and CDR2 are SGDLS and YYNGEE. CDR3 residues: CASSVTGSSYEQYF. CDR3 DNA sequence: TGTGCCAGCAGCGTAACAGGGTCTTCCTACGAGCAGTACTTC.

Comment on this clone: Other DNA variants within this sample encode the same CDR3. The chain uses TRBV18 and TRBJ2-5; tentative D call: TRBD2 (6 bases). The CDR3 consists of 12 residues. V lost 2 bases to trimming and J lost 5 bases, with 6 bases between them. Per the germline V gene, CDR1 is KGHSH and CDR2 is LQKENI. Written as DNA, the CDR3 is TGTGCCAGCTCACCAGGGGGGGAGACCCAGTACTTC. It encodes CASSPGGETQYF.